What follows are 32 T cell receptor beta chains derived from one specimen sequenced in a study of CD8+CD57+ T cells in acquired aplastic anemia. Profiling that covered TCR beta VDJ and CDR3 relied on genomic DNA as its template. MiXCR, run by TCRdb on the reads, gives a single entry per CDR3 protein. Counted here are 170,000 or so distinct CDR3 sequences, roughly 65% occurring once; the ten biggest clones make up approximately 42%. It was patients with CD8+CD57+ cell expansion by flow cytometry who were chosen for sequencing. The sample was sorted CD4+, CD8+, or CD8+CD57+ T cells (not recorded which) from PBMCs. The receptors were sampled from a human donor with aplastic anemia.

The sample holds many counts of this clonotype. The chain uses TRBV20-1 and TRBJ1-2; 10 bases fit TRBD1. This CDR3 region has 14 residues. Germline CDR1 and CDR2: DFQATT and SNEGSKA (reference sequence). V lost 6 bases to trimming and J lost 8 bases; unmatched junction nucleotides: 12. Here the CDR3 reads CSATYDRGQAGYTF. The CDR3, as DNA: TGCAGTGCCACATACGACAGGGGGCAGGCGGGCTACACCTTC.

This clonotype was seen at least ten times. This chain connects TRBV7-9 to TRBJ2-3, with 7 positions matching TRBD1. Unmatched junction bases numbered 5, after V lost 5 bases and J lost 3 bases. CDR3 length: 14 amino acids. Per germline, CDR1 SEHNR and CDR2 FQNEAQ (reference sequence). CDR3 amino acids: CASSDPGGTDTQYF. The CDR3 nucleotides are TGTGCCAGCAGCGATCCAGGGGGAACAGATACGCAGTATTTT.

The V gene is TRBV7-9, the J gene TRBJ2-1; 10 bases map to TRBD2. Losses at the gene ends were 4 bases for V and 12 bases for J; bases not matched to a gene: 12. The CDR3 sequence is 15 residues long. Germline V gene lookup returns CDR1 SEHNR and CDR2 FQNEAQ (reference sequence). CDR3 in amino acids: CASSSRTSGIRAQFF. The CDR3, as DNA: TGTGCCAGCAGCTCCCGGACTAGCGGTATTAGGGCGCAGTTCTTC.

CDR3 loop: CATSRDGLKEFYSNQPQHF. CDR3 bases: TGTGCCACCAGCAGAGACGGATTAAAGGAGTTCTATAGCAATCAGCCCCAGCATTTT. V is TRBV15 and J is TRBJ1-5; D not resolved. The length of the CDR3 is 19 residues. The V end lost 0 bases, the J end lost 0 bases, and 18 bases lay between the germline ends. Germline V gives CDR1 LNHNV, CDR2 YYDKDF (reference sequence). The full variable domain, rest sourced from reference TRBV15 and TRBJ1-5, is DAMVIQNPRYQVTQFGKPVTLSCSQTLNHNVMYWYQQKSSQAPKLLFHYYDKDFNNEADTPDNFQSRRPNTSFCFLDIRSPGLGDTAMYLCATSRDGLKEFYSNQPQHFGDGTRLSIL.

CDR3 nucleotides: TGTGCCAGCAGCTTACTGGGTGGGGAGACCCAGTACTTC. It codes for CASSLLGGETQYF. The chain is built from TRBV7-3 and TRBJ2-5; no reliable D call. Trimming took off 2 bases at V and 5 bases at J, with 9 bases between the two ends. Germline V gene lookup returns CDR1 SGHTA and CDR2 FQGTGA. This CDR3 has 13 residues.

The chain is built from TRBV24-1 and TRBJ1-2; 7 bases match TRBD1. CDR3 length equals 14 residues. V lost 4 bases, J lost 7 bases, and 8 bases stayed unmatched. The germline V gene has CDR1 KGHDR and CDR2 SFDVKD. For the CDR3, the DNA is TGTGCCACCAGTGAGAATGGAGGGGGCCCTGGCTACACCTTC. Protein: CATSENGGGPGYTF.

This chain connects TRBV20-1 to TRBJ2-7; D gene unclear. V lost 0 bases, J lost 3 bases, and 9 bases lay in between. The CDR3 loop spans 13 amino acids. Per germline, CDR1 DFQATT and CDR2 SNEGSKA (reference sequence). The CDR3 bases are TGCAGTGCTAGAGATACGACGGTCTACGAGCAGTACTTC. It yields the protein CSARDTTVYEQYF.

As concerns this clonotype: As the CDR3 is not closed by the conserved phenylalanine or tryptophan, this likely results from a read error. This chain links TRBV10-3 with TRBJ2-5; D is ambiguous. The V end was cut by 8 bases, the J end by 5 bases, with 9 bases between. This CDR3 has 11 residues. Germline lookup yields CDR1 ENHRY and CDR2 SYGVKD. The CDR3 here is CAIGLEETQYL. CDR3 DNA sequence: TGTGCCATCGGCCTAGAGGAGACCCAGTACCTC.

This clonotype appeared many times. The V gene is TRBV11-2, the J gene TRBJ1-6, with no clear D. Looked up from germline, CDR1 is SGHAT and CDR2 is FQNNGV. This CDR3 is 14 amino acids long. With 5 bases removed from V and 7 bases from J, the gap between germline ends came to 12 bases. The CDR3 reads CASSPPPLNSPLHF. CDR3 nucleotide sequence: TGTGCCAGCAGCCCCCCCCCCCTAAATTCACCCCTCCACTTT.

This clonotype has a handful of counts. The rearrangement uses TRBV9 and TRBJ2-7; 8 bases agree with TRBD2. V lost 2 bases, J lost 2 bases, and 6 bases stayed unmatched. The CDR3 consists of 15 residues. Germline-derived CDR1 and CDR2 are SGDLS and YYNGEE. This chain's CDR3 is CASSVETSGPYEQYF. DNA for the CDR3: TGTGCCAGCAGCGTTGAAACTAGCGGTCCCTACGAGCAGTACTTC.

In its sample, this clonotype was seen many times. J is TRBJ2-2 and V is TRBV19; possible D gene TRBD1, 6 bases. Deletions cut 10 bases from V and 0 bases from J, with 9 bases between. CDR1 and CDR2 from the germline V gene are LNHDA and SQIVND (reference sequence). This CDR3 has 13 amino acids. The CDR3 DNA is TGTGCCACCGGGACAACGAACACCGGGGAGCTGTTTTTT. As protein: CATGTTNTGELFF.

The chain uses TRBV10-3 and TRBJ2-5; either TRBD1 or TRBD2 may fit D (5 bases each). Trimming cost V 6 bases and J 7 bases, with 18 bases left between them. The CDR3 has 14 amino acids. CDR1 is ENHRY and CDR2 is SYGVKD in the germline V gene. Here the CDR3 DNA reads TGTGCCATCAGGGGGGACCTGGGCGGCAGGACCCAGTACTTC. It is translated as CAIRGDLGGRTQYF.

CDR3 sequence reads: CATPFADTQYF. The DNA for the CDR3 is TGTGCCACTCCCTTCGCAGATACGCAGTATTTT. J is TRBJ2-3 and V is TRBV2; D unclear. Germline V gene sequence: CDR1 SNHLY, CDR2 FYNNEI. The CDR3 length is 11 residues. The V and J ends lost 10 bases and 4 bases respectively, with 9 bases between them.

This chain links TRBV10-3 with TRBJ2-7, with 12 bases matching TRBD1. The junction had 3 bases not matched to a gene; V was cut back by 4 bases and J by 5 bases. Germline values: CDR1 ENHRY, CDR2 SYGVKD. The CDR3 length is 14 residues. The chain's CDR3 is CAISGGQGAHEQYF. In DNA form, the CDR3 reads TGTGCCATCAGTGGGGGACAGGGGGCCCACGAGCAGTACTTC.

This CDR3 is CATNNPPAAGGTGELFF. CDR3 bases: TGTGCCACCAATAATCCGCCGGCGGCTGGGGGCACCGGGGAGCTGTTTTTT. J is TRBJ2-2 and V is TRBV24-1; D may match TRBD1 or TRBD2 (5 bases each). The ends were cut back, 8 bases at V and 4 bases at J, with 22 bases in the middle. Germline lookup yields CDR1 KGHDR and CDR2 SFDVKD. CDR3 size: 17 residues.

V usage is TRBV25-1 and J usage is TRBJ1-6, with D possibly being TRBD1 (6 bases). The CDR3 consists of 13 residues. Germline lookup yields CDR1 MGHDK and CDR2 SYGVNS. Trimming stripped 2 bases from V and 8 bases from J, with 7 bases between. The CDR3 DNA follows: TGTGCCAGCAGTGAAGGGGGCGATTCACCCCTCCACTTT. Its translation: CASSEGGDSPLHF.

The V call is TRBV12-3 or TRBV12-4, the J call TRBJ2-3, with D tentatively TRBD1 or TRBD2 (6 bases each). The CDR3 has 19 amino acids. V was clipped by 3 bases and J by 6 bases, with 28 bases between them. CDR3 in amino acids: CASSLIGRRTPGAFDTQYF. In nucleotides, the CDR3 is TGTGCCAGCAGTTTGATTGGACGGCGAACACCGGGGGCCTTTGATACGCAGTATTTT.

The rearrangement links TRBV20-1 to TRBJ2-7; tentative D call: TRBD1 (6 bases). Germline-derived CDR1 and CDR2 are DFQATT and SNEGSKA (reference sequence). The CDR3 spans 11 residues. The V end was cut by 7 bases, the J end by 9 bases, with 16 bases between. CDR3 in amino acids: CSVTPGQRQYF. In nucleotides, the CDR3 is TGCAGTGTTACCCCCGGACAGAGGCAGTACTTC.

V gene TRBV7-2 combines with J gene TRBJ2-5; possibly TRBD1 for D (7 bases). V gave up 4 bases and J gave up 4 bases, with 13 bases separating them. The CDR3 sequence is 14 residues long. Germline CDR1 SGHTA, CDR2 FQGNSA. The CDR3 loop reads CASSSGDRPETQYF. The DNA of the CDR3 is TGTGCCAGCAGCTCGGGGGACAGACCAGAGACCCAGTACTTC.

This clonotype was found once. The rearrangement links TRBV7-8 to TRBJ2-7; D is unresolved. The CDR3 length is 14 residues. Germline CDR1 reads SGHVS; CDR2 reads FQNEAQ. V was clipped by 5 bases and J by 0 bases, with 11 bases between them. The CDR3 DNA follows: TGTGCCAGCAGCCCCTCGACGAGCTCCTACGAGCAGTACTTC. It specifies CASSPSTSSYEQYF. Together with reference TRBV7-8 and TRBJ2-7, the CDR3 gives the full variable domain: GAGVSQSPRYKVAKRGQDVALRCDPISGHVSLFWYQQALGQGPEFLTYFQNEAQLDKSGLPSDRFFAERPEGSVSTLKIQRTQQEDSAVYLCASSPSTSSYEQYFGPGTRLTVT.

This clonotype was counted only a few times. This may stem from a read error, because a much larger clone lies one nucleotide away. The rearrangement uses TRBV19 and TRBJ1-2; the D is unclear. V lost 7 bases and J lost 4, with 16 bases in between. Looked up from germline, CDR1 is LNHDA and CDR2 is SQIVND (reference sequence). The CDR3 loop spans 14 amino acids. CDR3: CASTPTQSRYGYTF. The CDR3, as DNA: TGTGCCAGTACCCCGACTCAATCCCGCTATGGCTACACCTTC.

The chain joins TRBV7-9 to TRBJ2-2; 11 nucleotides agree with TRBD2. Per germline, CDR1 SEHNR and CDR2 FQNEAQ (reference sequence). The length of the CDR3 is 16 residues. Trimming took 5 bases from V and 1 from J; bases not matched to a gene: 3. CDR3 coding DNA: TGTGCCAGCAGCCGCGGACTAGCGGGGAACACCGGGGAGCTGTTTTTT. This codes for CASSRGLAGNTGELFF.

This clonotype has a handful of counts. The V gene is TRBV7-8, the J gene TRBJ2-7; 7 nucleotides align to TRBD2. The J segment lost 3 bases and the V segment lost 3 bases, leaving 5 bases of the junction unmatched. This CDR3 comprises 14 residues. The germline CDR1 and CDR2 sequences are SGHVS and FQNEAQ. The CDR3 reads CASSFGLADYEQYF. DNA of the CDR3: TGTGCCAGCAGCTTTGGGCTAGCGGACTACGAGCAGTACTTC. Looking up the rest from reference TRBV7-8 and TRBJ2-7 gives the full variable domain: GAGVSQSPRYKVAKRGQDVALRCDPISGHVSLFWYQQALGQGPEFLTYFQNEAQLDKSGLPSDRFFAERPEGSVSTLKIQRTQQEDSAVYLCASSFGLADYEQYFGPGTRLTVT.

The chain employs TRBV30 and TRBJ2-5; D ambiguous. The CDR3 has 12 residues. The germline V gene has CDR1 GTSNPN and CDR2 SVGIG (reference sequence). With 3 bases removed from V and 5 bases from J, the gap between germline ends came to 10 bases. CDR3 DNA sequence: TGTGCCTGGAGCGGCAGCGCGGAGACCCAGTACTTC. This encodes CAWSGSAETQYF. Full variable domain (missing parts from reference TRBV30 and TRBJ2-5): SQTIHQWPATLVQPVGSPLSLECTVEGTSNPNLYWYRQAAGRGLQLLFYSVGIGQISSEVPQNLSASRPQDRQFILSSKKLLLSDSGFYLCAWSGSAETQYFGPGTRLLVL.

The chain couples TRBV5-1 to TRBJ1-1; D is undetermined. The length of the CDR3 is 13 residues. With 5 bases removed from V and 4 bases from J, the gap between germline ends came to 12 bases. The V gene's germline CDR1 is SGHRS and CDR2 YFSETQ. The CDR3 sequence: CASRGMGSTEAFF. The CDR3 DNA is TGCGCCAGCAGAGGCATGGGGAGCACTGAAGCTTTCTTT.

The chain employs TRBV7-2 and TRBJ2-5; no clear D gene. This CDR3 has 11 residues. The V end was cut by 6 bases, the J end by 3 bases, with 5 bases between. Germline CDR1 SGHTA, CDR2 FQGNSA. The CDR3 region has the DNA TGTGCCAGCAGGAAAAAAGAGACCCAGTACTTC. It translates to CASRKKETQYF.

In this sample, this clonotype turned up a few times. This chain connects TRBV29-1 to TRBJ2-1; possibly TRBD1 for D (6 bases). Germline CDR1 SQVTM, CDR2 ANQGSEA. V lost 3 bases and J 7 bases, leaving 10 bases between the germline ends. This CDR3 region has 12 residues. The CDR3: CSVDDRRNEQFF. CDR3 DNA: TGCAGCGTTGATGACAGGAGAAATGAGCAGTTCTTC.

V and J are TRBV4-2 and TRBJ2-1, with D perhaps matching TRBD1 (5 bases). The J call may be in error: the DNA end matches TRBJ2-7 better. The CDR3 is 12 amino acids. Germline loops: CDR1 LGHNA, CDR2 YNFKEQ. The CDR3 loop is CASSQSAGKQYF. CDR3 in DNA: TGTGCCAGCAGCCAATCCGCAGGGAAGCAGTACTTC.

V gene TRBV5-1 combines with J gene TRBJ2-3, with D perhaps TRBD2 (6 bases). Germline loops: CDR1 SGHRS, CDR2 YFSETQ. V was cut by 7 bases and J by 2 bases, with 17 bases left in between. This CDR3 region has 15 residues. CDR3 DNA: TGCGCCAGCTCCATTAACGGAGGGTCCACAGATACGCAGTATTTT. This sequence encodes CASSINGGSTDTQYF.

With regard to this clonotype: One base away lies a much larger clone, so this may be a sequencing read error. The J gene is TRBJ1-2, the V gene TRBV29-1; possible D gene TRBD1, 5 bases. Deletions cut 4 bases from V and 3 bases from J, with 21 bases between. Germline CDR1 SQVTM, CDR2 ANQGSEA. The CDR3 loop spans 16 amino acids. DNA for the CDR3: TGCAGCGTTGGAGATAGGGGTCCTCAACTATACTATGGCTACACCTTC. This codes for CSVGDRGPQLYYGYTF. The full variable domain, rest sourced from reference TRBV29-1 and TRBJ1-2, is SAVISQKPSRDICQRGTSLTIQCQVDSQVTMMFWYRQQPGQSLTLIATANQGSEATYESGFVIDKFPISRPNLTFSTLTVSNMSPEDSSIYLCSVGDRGPQLYYGYTFGSGTRLTVV.

The chain joins TRBV19 to TRBJ1-1; D remains unclear. The CDR3 loop spans 12 amino acids. Trimming shortened V by 7 bases and J by 7 bases, and 13 bases separated the two germline ends. CDR1 and CDR2 from the germline V gene are LNHDA and SQIVND (reference sequence). The CDR3 coding sequence is TGTGCCAGTAACTCGGAGTCCGATGAAGCTTTCTTT. This gives the protein CASNSESDEAFF.

This chain joins TRBV10-3 and TRBJ2-5; the D call may be TRBD1 or TRBD2 (6 bases each). The germline gives CDR1 ENHRY, CDR2 SYGVKD. Trimming left V 2 bases short and J 5 bases short, with 15 bases between. This CDR3 contains 15 residues. Written as DNA, the CDR3 is TGTGCCATCAGTGAGCCGGGTGGGGGGCTTGAGACCCAGTACTTC. This sequence encodes CAISEPGGGLETQYF.